The 16 T cell receptor beta chains presented below share a single source sample, sequenced in a study of T cell repertoires in cytomegalovirus infection. TCRdb reprocessed the reads via MiXCR and lists one record per CDR3 protein. Of about 330,000 distinct CDR3 sequences in the sample, 9.5% were seen once. Specimen: PBMCs. All receptors come from a human donor in good health (CMV status not recorded). Some clones in this sample may be carry-over from other donors' samples.

There are many counts of this clonotype. This chain connects TRBV7-2 to TRBJ1-2; TRBD1 matches 9 bases. The CDR3 covers 13 residues. Trimming took 2 bases from V and 8 from J; bases not matched to a gene: 3. Germline CDR1 and CDR2: SGHTA and FQGNSA. The CDR3, as DNA: TGTGCCAGCAGCTTAATGGGACAGGGAGGCTACACCTTC. Protein product: CASSLMGQGGYTF.

This clonotype was observed once. A single base separates this from a much larger clone, so it may be a read error. The J gene is TRBJ1-2, the V gene TRBV12-3 or TRBV12-4; D is undetermined. The CDR3 runs 12 residues. Deletions cut 8 bases from V and 0 bases from J, with 7 bases between. CDR3: CASRMTNYGYTF. Here the CDR3 DNA reads TGTGCCAGCCGGATGACTAACTATGGCTACACCTTC.

This clonotype appeared many times. This sequence joins TRBV28 and TRBJ1-2, with TRBD1 as a possible D gene (5 bases). Per germline, CDR1 MDHEN and CDR2 SYDVKM. Trimming pared 6 bases from V and 7 bases from J, leaving 18 bases between. CDR3 size: 14 residues. The CDR3 region has the DNA TGTGCCAGCAGCCTCAACGAGGGACGGCTTGGCTACACCTTC. It is translated as CASSLNEGRLGYTF.

The V call is TRBV6-8, the J call TRBJ2-7; D is ambiguous. Germline CDR1 reads MNHGY; CDR2 reads SAAAGT. The CDR3 spans 15 residues. V lost 3 bases and J lost 3, with 15 bases in between. The CDR3 sequence: CASSYLGLGVYEQYF. The CDR3 DNA sequence: TGTGCCAGCAGTTATTTGGGCCTCGGAGTCTACGAGCAGTACTTC.

This chain joins TRBV2 and TRBJ2-2, with D perhaps matching TRBD2 (6 bases). Germline V gene sequence: CDR1 SNHLY, CDR2 FYNNEI. V was shortened by 3 bases and J by 4 bases, with 9 bases between the two germline ends. The CDR3 length is 14 residues. The CDR3 reads CASSDGTFTGELFF. The DNA of the CDR3 is TGTGCCAGCAGTGACGGGACTTTCACCGGGGAGCTGTTTTTT.

This clonotype was detected many times. The chain couples TRBV19 to TRBJ2-1; 9 positions match TRBD2. The CDR3 has 15 amino acids. Trimming cost V 1 base and J 7 bases; bases outside gene matches: 5. Germline loops: CDR1 LNHDA, CDR2 SQIVND (reference sequence). The CDR3 sequence: CASSIGPAGGNEQFF. Here the CDR3 DNA reads TGTGCCAGTAGTATAGGTCCAGCGGGGGGAAATGAGCAGTTCTTC.

This clonotype has ten or more counts. V and J are TRBV27 and TRBJ1-5; TRBD1 matches 7 bases. Looked up from germline, CDR1 is MNHEY and CDR2 is SMNVEV (reference sequence). The CDR3 consists of 15 residues. V shed 6 bases, J shed 0 bases, and the junction held 5 bases outside the gene matches. CDR3 DNA sequence: TGTGCCAGCAGCCGCGACAGGGCTAGCAATCAGCCCCAGCATTTT. The encoded protein is CASSRDRASNQPQHF.

The rearrangement uses TRBV7-9 and TRBJ2-3; D gene unclear. The CDR3 consists of 11 residues. V lost 7 bases, J lost 6 bases, and 8 bases lay in between. Germline CDR1 and CDR2: SEHNR and FQNEAQ (reference sequence). CDR3 sequence reads: CASTSRDTQYF. CDR3 nucleotide sequence: TGTGCCAGCACCTCGCGGGATACGCAGTATTTT.

This clonotype was observed a few times. V usage is TRBV19 and J usage is TRBJ2-2, with 8 bases aligning to TRBD1. Germline assignment: CDR1 LNHDA and CDR2 SQIVND (reference sequence). The CDR3 is 14 residues long. Trimming cost V 9 bases and J 1 base; bases outside gene matches: 4. The CDR3 sequence is CASSDRVNTGELFF. DNA of the CDR3: TGTGCCAGCTCGGACAGGGTGAACACCGGGGAGCTGTTTTTT.

This clonotype was counted only a few times. This chain joins TRBV2 and TRBJ2-1, with D perhaps being TRBD1 or TRBD2 (5 bases each). This CDR3 region has 11 residues. V was cut by 4 bases and J by 15 bases, with 13 bases left in between. CDR1 and CDR2 from the germline V gene are SNHLY and FYNNEI. CDR3 DNA: TGTGCCAGCAGTGTCGGGACCCCTCGGTTCTTC. It is translated as CASSVGTPRFF.

The sample holds many counts of this clonotype. The rearrangement uses TRBV7-2 and TRBJ2-6; possibly TRBD1 for D (6 bases). Germline CDR1 is SGHTA and CDR2 is FQGNSA. Trimming took off 4 bases at V and 0 bases at J, with 7 bases between the two ends. The CDR3 totals 15 residues. The CDR3 is CASSYRVSGANVLTF. The CDR3 DNA reads TGTGCCAGCAGCTACAGGGTCTCTGGGGCCAACGTCCTGACTTTC.

The V and J genes are TRBV9 and TRBJ2-5; weak D call: TRBD1 (6 bases). The CDR3 consists of 14 residues. V shed 0 bases and J shed 1 base, with 7 bases lying between them. The germline V gene encodes CDR1 SGDLS and CDR2 YYNGEE. The CDR3 bases are TGTGCCAGCAGCGTAGCAGGGGCCCAAGAGACCCAGTACTTC. Its protein product is CASSVAGAQETQYF.

This clonotype was found many times. The chain combines TRBV7-6 with TRBJ2-7; 11 bases match TRBD2. The junction had 8 bases not matched to a gene; V was cut back by 7 bases and J by 6 bases. The germline V gene has CDR1 SGHVS and CDR2 FNYEAQ. The CDR3 has 14 residues. The CDR3 DNA reads as TGTGCCAGCACCCTTAGCGGGGGGGCGGCCGAGCAGTACTTC. Translating it yields CASTLSGGAAEQYF.

The V gene is TRBV30, the J gene TRBJ1-1; 9 bases are a match to TRBD1. The V gene's germline CDR1 is GTSNPN and CDR2 SVGIG (reference sequence). The CDR3 covers 13 residues. Trimming took 4 bases from V and 6 from J; bases not matched to a gene: 6. CDR3 DNA: TGTGCCTGGACTCCGGGGACAGGGTCTGAAGCTTTCTTT. Residues: CAWTPGTGSEAFF.

The chain combines TRBV27 with TRBJ1-5, with a weak D call TRBD1 (6 bases). The CDR3 runs 18 residues. V dropped 2 bases and J dropped 11 bases, with 28 bases sitting between them. Germline assignment: CDR1 MNHEY and CDR2 SMNVEV (reference sequence). This chain's CDR3 is CASSLRGRGPPAHLSQHF. CDR3 nucleotide sequence: TGTGCCAGCAGTTTAAGGGGCAGGGGCCCCCCGGCCCATCTATCCCAGCATTTT.

The chain employs TRBV11-2 and TRBJ2-3; tentatively, D is TRBD2 (7 bases). The CDR3 spans 16 residues. Trimming pared 2 bases from V and 4 bases from J, leaving 16 bases between. CDR1 SGHAT and CDR2 FQNNGV come from the germline V gene. In DNA form, the CDR3 reads TGTGCCAGCAGCTTATCTGTGGCGGGGGCCGCAGATACGCAGTATTTT. This gives the protein CASSLSVAGAADTQYF.